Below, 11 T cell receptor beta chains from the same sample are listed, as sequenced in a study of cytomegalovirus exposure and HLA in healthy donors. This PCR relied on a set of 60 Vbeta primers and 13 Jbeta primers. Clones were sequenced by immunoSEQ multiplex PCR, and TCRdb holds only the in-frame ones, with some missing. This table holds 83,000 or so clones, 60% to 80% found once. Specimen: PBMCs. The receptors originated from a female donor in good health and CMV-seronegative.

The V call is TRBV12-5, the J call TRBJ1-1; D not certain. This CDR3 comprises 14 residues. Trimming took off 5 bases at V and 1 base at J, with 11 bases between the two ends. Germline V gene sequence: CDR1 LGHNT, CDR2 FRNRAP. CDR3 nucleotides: TGTGCTAGTGGTCCCTCAGGCCGGAACACTGAAGCTTTCTTT. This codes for CASGPSGRNTEAFF.

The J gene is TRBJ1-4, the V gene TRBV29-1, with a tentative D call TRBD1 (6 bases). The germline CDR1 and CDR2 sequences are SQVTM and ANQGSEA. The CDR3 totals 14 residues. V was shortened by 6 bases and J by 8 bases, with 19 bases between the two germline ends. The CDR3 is CSVTPRGTAEKLFF. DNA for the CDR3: TGCAGCGTGACCCCCAGGGGTACGGCCGAAAAACTGTTTTTT.

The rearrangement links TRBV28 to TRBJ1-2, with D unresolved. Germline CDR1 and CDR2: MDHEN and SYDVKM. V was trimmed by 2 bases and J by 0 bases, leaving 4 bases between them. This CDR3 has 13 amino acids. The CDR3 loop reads CASSLQANYGYTF. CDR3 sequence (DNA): TGTGCCAGCAGTTTACAGGCTAACTATGGCTACACCTTC.

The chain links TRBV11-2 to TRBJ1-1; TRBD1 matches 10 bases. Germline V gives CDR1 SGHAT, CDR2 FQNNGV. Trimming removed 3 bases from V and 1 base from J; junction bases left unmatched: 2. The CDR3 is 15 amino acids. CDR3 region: CASSLGQGTNTEAFF. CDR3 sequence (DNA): TGTGCCAGCAGCTTGGGACAGGGGACGAACACTGAAGCTTTCTTT.

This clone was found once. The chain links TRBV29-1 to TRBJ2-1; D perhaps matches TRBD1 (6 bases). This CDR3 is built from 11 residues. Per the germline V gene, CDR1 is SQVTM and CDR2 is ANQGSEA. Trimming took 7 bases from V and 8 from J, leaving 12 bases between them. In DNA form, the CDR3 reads TGCAGCGGGACACAGGGCCATGAGCAGTTCTTC. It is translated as CSGTQGHEQFF.

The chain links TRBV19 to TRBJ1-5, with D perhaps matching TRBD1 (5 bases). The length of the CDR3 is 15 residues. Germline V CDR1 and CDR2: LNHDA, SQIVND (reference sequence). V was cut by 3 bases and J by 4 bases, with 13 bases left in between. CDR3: CASSIGHRLNQPQHF. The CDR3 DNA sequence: TGTGCCAGTAGTATCGGGCACAGGCTAAATCAGCCCCAGCATTTT.

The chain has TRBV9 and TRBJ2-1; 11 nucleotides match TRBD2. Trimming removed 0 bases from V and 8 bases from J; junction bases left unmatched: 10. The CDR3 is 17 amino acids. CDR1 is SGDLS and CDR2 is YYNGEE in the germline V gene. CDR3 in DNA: TGTGCCAGCAGCGTAGCCGGGGCTAGCGGGGGGCGGGATGAGCAGTTCTTC. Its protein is CASSVAGASGGRDEQFF.

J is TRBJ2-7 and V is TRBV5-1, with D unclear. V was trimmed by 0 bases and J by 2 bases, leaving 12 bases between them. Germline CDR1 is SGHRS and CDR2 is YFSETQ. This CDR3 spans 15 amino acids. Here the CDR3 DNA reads TGCGCCAGCAGCTTGGAGGCAGGATTCACCTACGAGCAGTACTTC. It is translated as CASSLEAGFTYEQYF.

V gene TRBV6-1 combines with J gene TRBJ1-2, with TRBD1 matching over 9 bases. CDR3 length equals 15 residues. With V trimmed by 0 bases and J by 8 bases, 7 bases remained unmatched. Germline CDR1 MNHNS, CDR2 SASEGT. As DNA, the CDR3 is TGTGCCAGCAGTGAAGCCCCAACAGGGGGCGACGGCTACACCTTC. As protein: CASSEAPTGGDGYTF.

The CDR3 protein is CASSEVRGEAGELFF. As DNA, the CDR3 is TGTGCCAGCAGTGAGGTTCGGGGGGAGGCCGGGGAGCTGTTTTTT. This rearrangement joins TRBV2 to TRBJ2-2, with TRBD2 matching 7 bases. This CDR3 contains 15 residues. From germline, CDR1 is SNHLY and CDR2 FYNNEI. V gave up 3 bases and J gave up 6 bases; unmatched junction bases: 7.

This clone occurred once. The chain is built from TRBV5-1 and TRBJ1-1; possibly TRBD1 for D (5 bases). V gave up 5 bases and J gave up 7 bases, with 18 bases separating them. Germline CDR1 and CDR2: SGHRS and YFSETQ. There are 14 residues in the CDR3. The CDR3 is CASSSAPGDHEAFF. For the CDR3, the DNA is TGCGCCAGCAGTTCGGCCCCGGGGGACCATGAAGCTTTCTTT.